This TCR beta chain was retrieved from a study of blood T cell repertoires in COVID-19. Study in general: COVID-19 samples, acute and convalescent, were from the United States, Italy and Spain. In each case, the material was cDNA or gDNA derived from T cells, B-cell-depleted T cells, or PBMCs.

In germline, CDR1 is MNHEY, CDR2 SVGAGI. There are 15 residues in the CDR3. V shed 3 bases and J shed 4 bases, with 16 bases lying between them. Original analysis: Using reference gene primer amplification, nucleated cell counts were estimated. TCRdb's copy holds only in-frame clones and misses some; the assay was immunoSEQ multiplex PCR. The V and J calls and clone size are taken from that table; D and trimming were inferred from the DNA. Found here are about 14,000 clones, 87% of them singletons; the top ten hold roughly 17%. The chain combines TRBV6-5 with TRBJ2-7; tentative D call: TRBD2 (6 bases). The receptor's source is a human donor with active COVID-19. The donor label of this sample is uncertain. The sample was peripheral blood. CDR3 bases: TGTGCCAGCAGTTATCGGAGGGGATCCGTGTACGAGCAGTACTTC. Translation: CASSYRRGSVYEQYF.